This TCR beta chain was documented in a study of CD8+CD57+ T cells in acquired aplastic anemia. The wider study: The study obtained an average of around 3.4 ug of DNA from sorted CD4+ and CD8+ cells.

V was clipped by 8 bases and J by 0 bases; unmatched bases: 13. Germline CDR1 MNHNS, CDR2 SASEGT. The CDR3 totals 18 residues. The use of genomic DNA as template underpinned the TCR beta VDJ and CDR3 profiling. TCRdb reprocessed the reads with MiXCR, giving one entry per CDR3 protein. The sample carries some 130,000 distinct CDR3 sequences, around 50% recorded once. The table lists this clonotype with many counts. The gene calls are TRBV6-1 and TRBJ2-6; 7 nucleotides line up with TRBD1. Input material: sorted CD4+, CD8+, or CD8+CD57+ T cells (not recorded which) from PBMCs. The TCR comes from a human donor in good health, serving as a control. The CDR3 DNA sequence: TGTGCCAGCGGAAGCAGTCAGGGGGTGAACTCTGGGGCCAACGTCCTGACTTTC. Translated, it gives CASGSSQGVNSGANVLTF.